The clone carrying this T cell receptor (beta chain) was seen more than once but under ten times. The antigen is unknown. This entry belongs to a study of tumor-infiltrating lymphocytes in localized non-small cell lung cancer. Study information: Patients included smokers and never-smokers with various histologies, some sampled after neoadjuvant chemotherapy. Resected tumor was paired with non-adjacent uninvolved lung from the same patient. General study results and limits: Immunotypes IM1 and IM2 had similar TCR-derived T-cell fractions.

Germline loops: CDR1 SGHAT, CDR2 FQNNGV. With 5 bases removed from V and 8 bases from J, the gap between germline ends came to 6 bases. This CDR3 is 10 amino acids long. Method: immunoSEQ multiplex PCR; TCRdb's copy keeps in-frame clones and lacks some. This table holds roughly 7,100 clones, 60% to 80% found once. The J gene is TRBJ1-1, the V gene TRBV11-2; D remains ambiguous. The sequencing input was uninvolved lung tissue not adjacent to the tumor. This TCR came from a human donor with non-small cell lung cancer. Here the CDR3 DNA reads TGTGCCAGCAGCCTCATAGAAGCTTTCTTT. Translation: CASSLIEAFF.